The rows below give T cell receptor beta chains drawn from one sample of a study of shared clonotypes between healthy human individuals. The data were produced by immunoSEQ multiplex PCR, yet TCRdb's version contains in-frame clones alone and is incomplete. The repertoire has approximately 940,000 clones, more than 75% of them found once; the top ten carry about 1.5%. The sequencing sample was made of memory CD4+ T cells sorted from blood. These receptors were taken from a man aged 18 to 29 in good health. Both conserved end residues are part of each CDR3. The D gene is left open where the match is weak. Part of the rows lack a size; the others show once, few, many or a class for expanded clones.

cdr3_nt cdr3_aa d_call clone_size j_call v_call cdr3_length
TGTGCCAGCAGCTTGGTGGCAGCCTCTGGAAACACCATATATTTT CASSLVAASGNTIYF - - TRBJ1-3 TRBV5-6 15
TGTGCCAGCAGCTCGGGACAGGATAGCTATGGCTACACCTTC CASSSGQDSYGYTF TRBD1 - TRBJ1-2 TRBV7-3 14
TGTGCCAGCAGTACGACAGACAATCAGCCCCAGCATTTT CASSTTDNQPQHF - - TRBJ1-5 TRBV6-5 13
TGCGCCAGCAGCTTTAGCGGGAGGAGCACAGATACGCAGTATTTT CASSFSGRSTDTQYF TRBD2 - TRBJ2-3 TRBV5-1 15
TGTGCCATCACCAGCCGGTTGGTGAACACTGAAGCTTTCTTT CAITSRLVNTEAFF - - TRBJ1-1 TRBV10-3 14
TGTGCCAGCACCATTTCGGGGCAGTATCAAGAGACCCAGTACTTC CASTISGQYQETQYF - - TRBJ2-5 TRBV7-6 15
TGCAGTGCTACCGGGGGGTATGGCTACACCTTC CSATGGYGYTF - - TRBJ1-2 TRBV20-1 11
TGTGCCAGCTCACCGGAGGGAAATCAGCCCCAGCATTTT CASSPEGNQPQHF - many TRBJ1-5 TRBV18 13
TGTGCCTGGACCCTAATGGAAGGGCTCAATTCACCCCTCCACTTT CAWTLMEGLNSPLHF - - TRBJ1-6 TRBV30 15
TGTGCCAGCAGTGCAAGTAGTGGACAAAGTCGGGCCAACGTCCTGACTTTC CASSASSGQSRANVLTF - once TRBJ2-6 TRBV25-1 17
TGTGCCTGGAGCGGGGCCAACAGGGGTAGCGGTGGCTACACCTTC CAWSGANRGSGGYTF TRBD1 - TRBJ1-2 TRBV30 15
TGTGCCAGCAGTTTAGGGTGGCAGGCTGGCAATCAGCCCCAGCATTTT CASSLGWQAGNQPQHF - - TRBJ1-5 TRBV28 16
TGTGCCAGCAGCTTAGGTGCTAGCGGGGGGGCGTCGTACTTC CASSLGASGGASYF TRBD2 - TRBJ2-7 TRBV11-2 14
TGTGCCAGCAGCTTAGGCGAGAAGAATGAGCAGTTCTTC CASSLGEKNEQFF - - TRBJ2-1 TRBV7-9 13
TGTGCCAGCAGAGACCGGACAGGAGGGACCGAGCAGTACTTC CASRDRTGGTEQYF - - TRBJ2-7 TRBV2 14
TGTGCCAGCAGTGGGGGACAGTATAATTCACCCCTCCACTTT CASSGGQYNSPLHF TRBD1 few TRBJ1-6 TRBV2 14
TGTGCCAGCAGCTTAGGGGACAGGGTAAAGGAAAAACTGTTTTTT CASSLGDRVKEKLFF TRBD1 once TRBJ1-4 TRBV7-9 15
TGCGCCAGCAGCCTCGGCCGGACTAGCGGGGAGATCCAAGAGACCCAGTACTTC CASSLGRTSGEIQETQYF TRBD2 - TRBJ2-5 TRBV5-1 18
TGCGCCAGCAGCCTCTTAGCGGGAGGGAATGTCGGGGAGCTGTTTTTT CASSLLAGGNVGELFF TRBD2 - TRBJ2-2 TRBV4-1 16
TGTGCCAGCAGCGTAGCACAGAAGAACACTGAAGCTTTCTTT CASSVAQKNTEAFF - - TRBJ1-1 TRBV9 14
TGTGCCAGCAGCCTCCCCTTAGGAACTGAAGCTTTCTTT CASSLPLGTEAFF - - TRBJ1-1 TRBV6-5 13
TGTGCCAGCGCTCGGGACACTCCCTACGAGCAGTACTTC CASARDTPYEQYF - - TRBJ2-7 TRBV10-3 13
TGTGCCAGCAGCCCCGGACTAGCGGGCCCGGCGGAGACCCAGTACTTC CASSPGLAGPAETQYF TRBD2 - TRBJ2-5 TRBV7-2 16
TGTGCCAGCAGCTCCGCGAACACCGGGGAGCTGTTTTTT CASSSANTGELFF - - TRBJ2-2 TRBV7-2 13
TGTGCCAGCTCACCAAGCGGGGGAACAGATACGCAGTATTTT CASSPSGGTDTQYF TRBD2 once TRBJ2-3 TRBV18 14
TGTGCCAGCAGCTTACGGGAGGTCGGGGGAAACACCGGGGAGCTGTTTTTT CASSLREVGGNTGELFF TRBD2 - TRBJ2-2 TRBV7-2 17
TGCGCCAGCAGCCAAGACAGGGTTACGAATTCACCCCTCCACTTT CASSQDRVTNSPLHF - many TRBJ1-6 TRBV4-1 15
TGTGCCAGCAGGCCGACCCAAGGACAGGGAATGGAGCAGTACTTC CASRPTQGQGMEQYF TRBD1 - TRBJ2-7 TRBV28 15
TGTGCCAGCTCAAACCTCGGCCCAGGACAATTCATGAATCAGCCCCAGCATTTT CASSNLGPGQFMNQPQHF - - TRBJ1-5 TRBV18 18
TGTGCCATCAGGGAGAACAGGGACACCGGGGAGCTGTTTTTT CAIRENRDTGELFF - - TRBJ2-2 TRBV10-3 14
TGTGCCAGCAGCGATCCCAGGGGATACAATGAGCAGTTCTTC CASSDPRGYNEQFF - - TRBJ2-1 TRBV9 14
TGTGCCAGCAGCCCTTTGGGCGGCACCGGGGAGCTGTTTTTT CASSPLGGTGELFF - - TRBJ2-2 TRBV14 14
TGCGCCAGCAGCCCTATGGGACAGGGTCTTGCGGTGGAGCTGTTTTTT CASSPMGQGLAVELFF TRBD1 - TRBJ2-2 TRBV5-1 16
TGTGCCAGCAGCCAAAACAGGGGATATCAGCCCCAGCATTTT CASSQNRGYQPQHF TRBD1 - TRBJ1-5 TRBV28 14
TGTGCCAGCAGCGTAAGCACCCAAGAGACCCAGTACTTC CASSVSTQETQYF - - TRBJ2-5 TRBV9 13
TGTGCCAGCAGCGCAGGGGCTCGCTCCTACAATGAGCAGTTCTTC CASSAGARSYNEQFF - - TRBJ2-1 TRBV2 15
TGTGCCAGCAGCTTTACCGGGACAGGACTTTATGGCTACACCTTC CASSFTGTGLYGYTF TRBD1 - TRBJ1-2 TRBV5-4 15
TGTGCCAGTAGTATCGGGGATACGCAGTATTTT CASSIGDTQYF - - TRBJ2-3 TRBV19 11
TGTGCCAGCAGCAAAGAGGGGCCCCAGTGGTACTTC CASSKEGPQWYF - - TRBJ2-7 TRBV21-1 12
TGTGCCAGCAGCCCCCCAGAGAACAGGGGCAATTCACCCCTCCACTTT CASSPPENRGNSPLHF TRBD1 few TRBJ1-6 TRBV7-9 16
TGCAGCGTTGGGGCAGGGGGCGCGGGCTATGGCTACACCTTC CSVGAGGAGYGYTF TRBD1 - TRBJ1-2 TRBV29-1 14
TGTGCCAGCAGGACAGGTGGGGGAAACACTGAAGCTTTCTTT CASRTGGGNTEAFF - - TRBJ1-1 TRBV27 14
TGTGCCGGCAGTTCTCGACAGGGAGGCAATGAGCAGTTCTTC CAGSSRQGGNEQFF - - TRBJ2-1 TRBV6-6 14
TGCAGCGTAGGACAGGGGTCGGGCAATCAGCCCCAGCATTTT CSVGQGSGNQPQHF TRBD1 - TRBJ1-5 TRBV29-1 14
TGTGCCAGCAGGGATGAGGGGTATGGCTACACCTTC CASRDEGYGYTF - - TRBJ1-2 TRBV6-1 12
TGCGCCAGCAGCCCTGGGACAGGGGCGAACTTTTACGAGCAGTACTTC CASSPGTGANFYEQYF TRBD1 - TRBJ2-7 TRBV5-1 16
TGCGCCAGCAGCTTGGACGGGGGCAGGGGCACCGGGGAGCTGTTTTTT CASSLDGGRGTGELFF - - TRBJ2-2 TRBV5-1 16
TGTGCCAGCAGCTTGGCCGGGACAGGGGAAAACACCATATATTTT CASSLAGTGENTIYF TRBD1 - TRBJ1-3 TRBV5-4 15
TGTGCCTGGGGCCGACAGGGTTTGGCTGAAGCTTTCTTT CAWGRQGLAEAFF TRBD1 - TRBJ1-1 TRBV30 13
TGTGCCTTCCCGAGGGCCCCGAACCACGTCCTGACTTTC CAFPRAPNHVLTF - - TRBJ2-6 TRBV30 13
TGTGCCAGCAGCCCGGGAGGGGGAAAGCAAGAGACCCAGTACTTC CASSPGGGKQETQYF TRBD2 - TRBJ2-5 TRBV5-4 15
TGCGCCAGCAGCCAAGTTTTATTGCAGGATGGTATTTATGGCTACACCTTC CASSQVLLQDGIYGYTF - - TRBJ1-2 TRBV4-3 17
TGTGCCAGCAGCTTAAGTGCGGGGGGTTCCGTGACTGGAAACACCATATATTTT CASSLSAGGSVTGNTIYF - - TRBJ1-3 TRBV7-9 18
TGTGCCAGCAGCAAAGCGCGGAGGACCCTCTACGAGCAGTACTTC CASSKARRTLYEQYF - few TRBJ2-7 TRBV21-1 15
TGTGCCAGCAGCTTAGGATCGTCCAGCACCTACGAGCAGTACTTC CASSLGSSSTYEQYF - - TRBJ2-7 TRBV7-6 15
TGTGCCAGCAGCGTAGAGTTGGGAAATGAGCAGTTCTTC CASSVELGNEQFF - - TRBJ2-1 TRBV9 13
TGTGCCAGCAGTGATCAGGGCAGTCAGCCCCAGCATTTT CASSDQGSQPQHF - - TRBJ1-5 TRBV6-1 13
TGTGCCAGCAGCGTAGTGAGGGGACAGAAGGCCGGGGAGCTGTTTTTT CASSVVRGQKAGELFF TRBD1 - TRBJ2-2 TRBV9 16
TGTGCCAGCAGTTTATTGCCGGGGGGCGTATCGCCCACTGAAGCTTTCTTT CASSLLPGGVSPTEAFF - - TRBJ1-1 TRBV27 17
TGTGCCAGCACTCCCCCGGGACAGGGTTACCGTCCGGACTTC CASTPPGQGYRPDF TRBD1 once TRBJ2-7 TRBV28 14